A selection of T cell receptor beta chains follows, all from one sample in a study of patients and donors after allogeneic stem cell transplantation. TCRdb redid the calling of the RT-PCR reads with MiXCR, one entry per CDR3 protein. This sample has approximately 200,000 distinct CDR3 sequences, with about 38% found just once. The sequenced material came from blood, either unsorted or a sorted T cell fraction (not recorded which). The receptor source for this set is a human donor who was either an allogeneic HSCT recipient or a stem cell or donor lymphocyte infusion donor (not recorded which). It is not recorded whose cells these are; they may come from a transplant donor. The CDR3 runs from the conserved cysteine through the conserved F or W. Where a row states a size, it is once, few, many or the class of an expanded clone; other rows omit it.

>TRBV24-1|TRBJ2-1|.|16
CATSGPSGGAYNEQFF
>TRBV20-1|TRBJ1-1|few|13
CSATTGWNTEAFF
>TRBV5-1|TRBJ1-4|few|15
CASSLAAGAGEKLFF
>TRBV20-1|TRBJ2-5|few|12
CSASGEGETQYF
>TRBV24-1|TRBJ1-5|few|13
CATSDSADPTQHF
>TRBV4-1|TRBJ1-2|few|14
CASSHLAGTYGYTF
>TRBV30|TRBJ1-4|.|14
CAWNRQGRIEKLFF
>TRBV7-8|TRBJ1-6|.|14
CASSLRLPNSPLHF
>TRBV16|TRBJ1-2|few|15
CASSPSGTGEYGYTF
>TRBV18|TRBJ1-2|few|11
CASSLTGGYTF
>TRBV24-1|TRBJ2-3|.|13
CATSDPFTDTQYF
>TRBV6-2/TRBV6-3|TRBJ1-5|.|16
CASSYSTGLGNQPQHF
>TRBV5-1|TRBJ2-6|.|15
CTSSLTRAEANVLTF
>TRBV30|TRBJ2-2|few|15
CAWSRLLPNTGELFF
>TRBV21-1|TRBJ1-1|few|16
CASSKGWRISNTEAFF
>TRBV10-3|TRBJ1-4|few|14
CAIGTGFQSEKLFF
>TRBV12-3/TRBV12-4|TRBJ1-4|.|15
CASSSPGDPREKLFF
>TRBV5-1|TRBJ1-2|.|16
CASWMGAGTTPYGHTF
>TRBV27|TRBJ2-3|.|17
CASSPLLAGGLADTQYF
>TRBV12-3/TRBV12-4|TRBJ2-7|.|14
CASSTGQDYYEQYF
>TRBV20-1|TRBJ1-1|few|15
CSAYFLDRVNTEAFF
>TRBV27|TRBJ1-2|.|15
CASSLSIGSTYGYTF
>TRBV7-9|TRBJ2-5|few|16
CASSLSMRGNGETQYF
>TRBV29-1|TRBJ1-4|.|16
CSVEDFAGQTNEKLFF
>TRBV18|TRBJ1-1|.|13
CASSPQRNTEAFF
>TRBV5-1|TRBJ1-1|.|15
CASSLKTGAGTEAFF